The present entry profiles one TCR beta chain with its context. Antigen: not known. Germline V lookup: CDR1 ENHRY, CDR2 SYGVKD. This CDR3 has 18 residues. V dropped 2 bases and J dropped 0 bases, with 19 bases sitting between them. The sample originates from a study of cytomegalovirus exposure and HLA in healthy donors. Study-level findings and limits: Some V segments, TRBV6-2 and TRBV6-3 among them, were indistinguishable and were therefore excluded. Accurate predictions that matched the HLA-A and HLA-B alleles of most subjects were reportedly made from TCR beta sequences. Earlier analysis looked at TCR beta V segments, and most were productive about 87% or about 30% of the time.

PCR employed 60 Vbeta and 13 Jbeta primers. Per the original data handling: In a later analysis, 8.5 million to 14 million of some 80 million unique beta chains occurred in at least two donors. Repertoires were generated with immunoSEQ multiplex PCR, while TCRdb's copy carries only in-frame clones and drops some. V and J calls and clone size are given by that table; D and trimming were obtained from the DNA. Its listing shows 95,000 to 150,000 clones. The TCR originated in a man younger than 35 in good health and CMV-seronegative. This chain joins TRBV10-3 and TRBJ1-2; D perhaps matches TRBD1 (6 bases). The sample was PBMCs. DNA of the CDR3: TGTGCCATCAGTGAGCCGACAGGTCTACCCTTATCTAACTATGGCTACACCTTC. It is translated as CAISEPTGLPLSNYGYTF.